Below are 20 T cell receptor beta chains sequenced from a single sample in a study of shared clonotypes between healthy human individuals. Sequencing used immunoSEQ multiplex PCR; TCRdb keeps in-frame clones, though not all of them. The sample carries approximately 470,000 clones, approximately 82% recorded once. Sequencing used PBMCs. Source of these receptors: a woman in her thirties or forties in good health. Some clones in this sample may be carry-over from other donors' samples.

The chain carries TRBV11-3 and TRBJ2-7, with TRBD2 matching 8 bases. The CDR3 covers 14 residues. V trimming: 2 bases; J trimming: 2 bases; junction bases outside the gene matches: 2. Per the germline V gene, CDR1 is SGHNT and CDR2 is YENEEA. The CDR3 loop is CASSLSGGTYEQYF. The CDR3 DNA is TGTGCCAGCAGCTTAAGCGGGGGCACCTACGAGCAGTACTTC.

V usage is TRBV19 and J usage is TRBJ2-1; 7 bases are shared with TRBD1. V lost 5 bases and J lost 3; bases outside the gene matches: 10. From germline, CDR1 is LNHDA and CDR2 SQIVND (reference sequence). This CDR3 spans 16 amino acids. CDR3 coding DNA: TGTGCCAGTAGTGTGTCCGGGACAGTAAGCTACAATGAGCAGTTCTTC. It translates to CASSVSGTVSYNEQFF.

Worth noting for this clone: Lacking the conserved final phenylalanine or tryptophan, this CDR3 likely reflects a read error. V and J are TRBV6-1 and TRBJ2-7, with 9 nucleotides matching TRBD1. J gave up 3 bases and V 1 base, and 4 bases lay outside the gene matches. The CDR3 totals 15 residues. Germline loops: CDR1 MNHNS, CDR2 SASEGT. CDR3 region: CASSEEGTGFYEQYL. The CDR3 region has the DNA TGTGCCAGCAGTGAAGAAGGGACAGGGTTCTACGAGCAGTACCTC.

The chain carries TRBV19 and TRBJ1-2, with D perhaps matching TRBD1 (5 bases). Germline-derived CDR1 and CDR2 are LNHDA and SQIVND (reference sequence). This CDR3 is built from 15 residues. V gave up 5 bases and J gave up 4 bases, with 17 bases separating them. CDR3 protein: CASSLPTGARYGYTF. The CDR3 DNA is TGTGCCAGTAGTCTTCCAACCGGGGCCCGCTATGGCTACACCTTC.

CDR3 in DNA: TGCGCCACCCGTTTTAGCGGGAGCTCCTACGAGCAGTACTTC. It encodes CATRFSGSSYEQYF. V and J are TRBV10-2 and TRBJ2-7; 9 bases are shared with TRBD2. There are 14 residues in the CDR3. J gave up 0 bases and V 10 bases, and 7 bases lay outside the gene matches. Germline CDR1 and CDR2: WSHSY and SAAADI.

This rearrangement joins TRBV5-5 to TRBJ2-1, with D uncertain. The germline gives CDR1 SGHKS, CDR2 YYEKEE (reference sequence). The CDR3 loop spans 12 amino acids. V was clipped by 4 bases and J by 10 bases, with 12 bases between them. This chain's CDR3 is CASSHDWSEQFF. CDR3 bases: TGTGCCAGCAGCCATGACTGGTCAGAGCAGTTCTTC.

This clone turned up a few times. This rearrangement joins TRBV19 to TRBJ1-5; TRBD1 might be the D (6 bases). Germline V CDR1 and CDR2: LNHDA, SQIVND (reference sequence). This CDR3 contains 14 residues. V was cut by 3 bases and J by 15 bases, with 21 bases left in between. The CDR3 protein is CASSIGGAAGTRHF. The CDR3 bases are TGTGCCAGTAGTATCGGCGGCGCGGCCGGGACACGGCATTTT.

The CDR3 DNA reads as TGTGCCTGGAGTGTAAGTTTAAGGCAGAACACTGAAGCTTTCTTT. This translates into CAWSVSLRQNTEAFF. V gene TRBV30 combines with J gene TRBJ1-1; the D is unclear. This CDR3 has 15 amino acids. Germline-derived CDR1 and CDR2 are GTSNPN and SVGIG (reference sequence). Trimming removed 0 bases at V and 1 base at J, with 12 bases between.

There are many counts of this clone. CDR3 DNA: TGTGCCAGCAGCCCAACAGCCGGGACAGGGCGCGAGCAGTACTTC. This translates into CASSPTAGTGREQYF. This chain joins TRBV7-2 and TRBJ2-7, with 9 bases aligning to TRBD1. The CDR3 loop spans 15 amino acids. V lost 5 bases to trimming and J lost 6 bases; unmatched junction nucleotides: 11. The germline V gene encodes CDR1 SGHTA and CDR2 FQGNSA.

The chain has TRBV28 and TRBJ2-7, with D perhaps TRBD2 (5 bases). Trimming stripped 6 bases from V and 4 bases from J, with 19 bases between. This CDR3 has 15 residues. CDR1 is MDHEN, CDR2 SYDVKM, per germline. CDR3 DNA sequence: TGTGCCAGCAGAACCGGGGATAGGAGGAGTTACGAGCAGTACTTC. Amino acids: CASRTGDRRSYEQYF. The full variable domain, in which reference TRBV28 and TRBJ2-7 provide the parts outside the CDR3, is DVKVTQSSRYLVKRTGEKVFLECVQDMDHENMFWYRQDPGLGLRLIYFSYDVKMKEKGDIPEGYSVSREKKERFSLILESASTNQTSMYLCASRTGDRRSYEQYFGPGTRLTVT.

This chain uses TRBV28 with TRBJ2-5; TRBD2 matches 13 bases. This CDR3 is 15 amino acids long. V lost 5 bases to trimming and J lost 4 bases; unmatched junction nucleotides: 4. Germline-derived CDR1 and CDR2 are MDHEN and SYDVKM. CDR3 nucleotides: TGTGCCAGCAGTCACGGGACTAGCGGGACAGAGACCCAGTACTTC. Translating it yields CASSHGTSGTETQYF.

The rearrangement uses TRBV30 and TRBJ2-1; 13 bases are shared with TRBD2. The germline gives CDR1 GTSNPN, CDR2 SVGIG (reference sequence). The CDR3 sequence is 17 residues long. V was clipped by 5 bases and J by 2 bases; unmatched bases: 9. Written as DNA, the CDR3 is TGTGCCTGGGGGGGGACTAGCGGGACCCGTCCCTACAATGAGCAGTTCTTC. Encoded protein: CAWGGTSGTRPYNEQFF.

V and J are TRBV6-1 and TRBJ2-1; TRBD2 matches 15 bases. The CDR3 consists of 15 residues. Germline values: CDR1 MNHNS, CDR2 SASEGT. Trimming at V came to 10 bases and at J to 8 bases, leaving 9 bases not matched to a gene. This chain's CDR3 is CAISDGTSGRHEQFF. Here the CDR3 DNA reads TGTGCCATCAGCGATGGGACTAGCGGGAGGCATGAGCAGTTCTTC.

The rearrangement uses TRBV19 and TRBJ2-1, with 7 bases aligning to TRBD1. The CDR3 has 14 residues. Unmatched junction bases numbered 2, after V lost 4 bases and J lost 2 bases. CDR1 is LNHDA and CDR2 is SQIVND in the germline V gene (reference sequence). CDR3 coding DNA: TGTGCCAGTAGTAATGACAGGGCCTACAATGAGCAGTTCTTC. Translating it yields CASSNDRAYNEQFF.

The chain recombines TRBV13 with TRBJ2-3; 15 bases map to TRBD2. This CDR3 is 17 amino acids long. Germline V gene lookup returns CDR1 PRHDT and CDR2 FYEKMQ (reference sequence). V lost 5 bases, J lost 2 bases, and 5 bases stayed unmatched. CDR3: CASSPWTSGRATDTQYF. The CDR3, as DNA: TGTGCCAGCAGCCCCTGGACTAGCGGGAGGGCCACAGATACGCAGTATTTT. Full variable domain (outside the CDR3, taken from reference TRBV13 and TRBJ2-3): AAGVIQSPRHLIKEKRETATLKCYPIPRHDTVYWYQQGPGQDPQFLISFYEKMQSDKGSIPDRFSAQQFSDYHSELNMSSLELGDSALYFCASSPWTSGRATDTQYFGPGTRLTVL.

V gene TRBV19 combines with J gene TRBJ2-2; no clear D. Germline values: CDR1 LNHDA, CDR2 SQIVND (reference sequence). The CDR3 length is 14 residues. V dropped 7 bases and J dropped 3 bases, with 12 bases sitting between them. Here the CDR3 DNA reads TGTGCCAGTACGTGGTCAAGGGACACCGGGGAGCTGTTTTTT. Its translation is CASTWSRDTGELFF.

In nucleotides, the CDR3 is TGTGCCAGCAGCAGCGGTAGGGCGGACAGCGACAATGAGCAGTTCTTC. Amino acid sequence: CASSSGRADSDNEQFF. J is TRBJ2-1 and V is TRBV21-1; TRBD1, the table's D call, lacks a check against the DNA. TRBV21-1 is recorded as a pseudogene. The CDR3 covers 16 residues.

This chain connects TRBV14 to TRBJ1-2; no clear D. V was shortened by 5 bases and J by 2 bases, with 6 bases between the two germline ends. Germline lookup yields CDR1 SGHDN and CDR2 FVKESK. This CDR3 has 12 amino acids. The CDR3 DNA reads TGTGCCAGCAGCGGGTCGAACTATGGCTACACCTTC. It is translated as CASSGSNYGYTF.

CDR3: CASSLRSGVAWTSGRSVNEQFF. Here the CDR3 DNA reads TGTGCCAGCAGTTTACGGAGTGGTGTGGCCTGGACTAGCGGGAGATCGGTGAATGAGCAGTTCTTC. The chain uses TRBV28 and TRBJ2-1, with TRBD2 matching over 13 bases. The CDR3 covers 22 residues. V lost 2 bases to trimming and J lost 7 bases; unmatched junction nucleotides: 23. From germline, CDR1 is MDHEN and CDR2 SYDVKM.

The J gene is TRBJ2-3, the V gene TRBV7-9, with a tentative D call TRBD2 (5 bases). Trimming pared 5 bases from V and 1 base from J, leaving 19 bases between. CDR1 SEHNR and CDR2 FQNEAQ come from the germline V gene (reference sequence). CDR3 size: 17 residues. CDR3 in DNA: TGTGCCAGCAGCCAAGTGGACTCAGCCGGGGGCACAGATACGCAGTATTTT. Translating it yields CASSQVDSAGGTDTQYF.